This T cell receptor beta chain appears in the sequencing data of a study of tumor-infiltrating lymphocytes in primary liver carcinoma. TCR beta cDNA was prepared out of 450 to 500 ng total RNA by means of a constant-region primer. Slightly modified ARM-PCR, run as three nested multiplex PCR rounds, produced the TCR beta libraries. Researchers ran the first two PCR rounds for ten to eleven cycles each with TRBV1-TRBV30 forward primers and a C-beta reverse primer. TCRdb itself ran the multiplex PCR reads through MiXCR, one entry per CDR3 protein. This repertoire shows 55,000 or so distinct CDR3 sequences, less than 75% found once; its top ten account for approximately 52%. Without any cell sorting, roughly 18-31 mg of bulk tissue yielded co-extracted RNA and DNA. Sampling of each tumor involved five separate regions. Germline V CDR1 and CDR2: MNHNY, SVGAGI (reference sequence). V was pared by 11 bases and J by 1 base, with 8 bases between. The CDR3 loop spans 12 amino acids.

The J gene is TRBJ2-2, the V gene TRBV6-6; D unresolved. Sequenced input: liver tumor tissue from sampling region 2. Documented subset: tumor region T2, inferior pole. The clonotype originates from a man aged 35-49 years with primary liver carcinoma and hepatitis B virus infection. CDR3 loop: CAGNENTGELFF. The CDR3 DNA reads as TGTGCCGGCAATGAGAACACCGGGGAGCTGTTTTTT.